This entry lists 32 T cell receptor beta chains sequenced from one sample in a study of shared clonotypes between healthy human individuals. Clones were sequenced by immunoSEQ multiplex PCR, and TCRdb holds only the in-frame ones, with some missing. The sample holds about 2.4 million clones, roughly 92% seen once. Material for sequencing was naive CD4+ T cells sorted from blood. Subset given: CD45RA+ positively selected. These receptors all stem from a man younger than 35 in good health.

This sequence joins TRBV13 and TRBJ2-1; 9 bases agree with TRBD2. Germline V CDR1 and CDR2: PRHDT, FYEKMQ (reference sequence). CDR3 length: 16 residues. The V and J ends lost 1 base and 8 bases, in that order; junction bases with no gene match: 9. The chain's CDR3 is CASSLVRREGRDEQFF. The CDR3 DNA is TGTGCCAGCAGCTTAGTACGGCGGGAGGGCCGTGATGAGCAGTTCTTC.

The J gene is TRBJ1-3, the V gene TRBV19, with 7 bases lining up with TRBD1. The junction had 17 bases not matched to a gene; V was cut back by 6 bases and J by 0 bases. Germline loops: CDR1 LNHDA, CDR2 SQIVND (reference sequence). The CDR3 consists of 19 residues. In nucleotides, the CDR3 is TGTGCCAGTAGGCTGACGGGACAGAACACCAAAAGCTCTGGAAACACCATATATTTT. Translated, it gives CASRLTGQNTKSSGNTIYF. Based on the CDR3 plus reference TRBV19 and TRBJ1-3, the full variable domain is DGGITQSPKYLFRKEGQNVTLSCEQNLNHDAMYWYRQDPGQGLRLIYYSQIVNDFQKGDIAEGYSVSREKKESFPLTVTSAQKNPTAFYLCASRLTGQNTKSSGNTIYFGEGSWLTVV.

This rearrangement joins TRBV4-1 to TRBJ2-5; 13 bases agree with TRBD2. The CDR3 loop spans 17 amino acids. With 4 bases clipped from V and 5 bases from J, the junction kept 10 bases outside the gene matches. Germline CDR1 reads MGHRA; CDR2 reads YSYEKL. CDR3 in amino acids: CASSPELLAGGRETQYF. As DNA, the CDR3 is TGCGCCAGCAGCCCGGAGCTACTAGCGGGGGGGCGCGAGACCCAGTACTTC.

A note on this clone: Other DNA sequences in the same sample also yield this CDR3. The chain recombines TRBV6-6 with TRBJ1-5; D remains unclear. Germline CDR1 MNHNY, CDR2 SVGAGI (reference sequence). V gave up 0 bases and J gave up 7 bases, with 4 bases separating them. The CDR3 runs to 12 residues. The CDR3 is CASSYSGQPQHF. CDR3 nucleotide sequence: TGTGCCAGCAGTTACTCAGGACAGCCCCAGCATTTT.

V usage is TRBV4-2 and J usage is TRBJ2-1; TRBD2 aligns across 11 bases. The CDR3 spans 16 residues. Germline V lookup: CDR1 LGHNA, CDR2 YNFKEQ. The V and J ends lost 0 bases and 10 bases, in that order; junction bases with no gene match: 8. The CDR3 region has the DNA TGTGCCAGCAGCCAAGAGAGGGTCCCTAGCGGGGGGGAGCAGTTCTTC. Its translation: CASSQERVPSGGEQFF.

This clone was observed a single time. The rearrangement joins TRBV19 to TRBJ2-7; D is perhaps TRBD2 (6 bases). V lost 11 bases and J lost 7, with 24 bases in between. CDR3 length: 14 amino acids. Germline values: CDR1 LNHDA, CDR2 SQIVND (reference sequence). CDR3 region: CARGKEDCSGEQYF. For the CDR3, the DNA is TGTGCCCGCGGGAAAGAGGACTGTTCCGGGGAGCAGTACTTC.

The gene calls are TRBV27 and TRBJ2-5; D unresolved. The CDR3 contains 14 residues. Between the trimmed V and J ends, which lost 0 bases and 7 bases, there was a span of 12 bases. The germline V gene has CDR1 MNHEY and CDR2 SMNVEV (reference sequence). The DNA of the CDR3 is TGTGCCAGCAGTTTATCCCCCATCATGGGGACCCAGTACTTC. Its protein product is CASSLSPIMGTQYF.

This chain uses TRBV9 with TRBJ1-3; D perhaps matches TRBD1 (6 bases). Trimming left V 0 bases short and J 7 bases short, with 17 bases between. The germline V gene encodes CDR1 SGDLS and CDR2 YYNGEE. CDR3 length: 16 amino acids. The DNA of the CDR3 is TGTGCCAGCAGCGTAGCAGGGGTCCATACGATGAACACCATATATTTT. Its protein product is CASSVAGVHTMNTIYF.

The chain joins TRBV5-6 to TRBJ2-5; D possibly corresponds to TRBD2 (5 bases). V lost 2 bases and J lost 2, with 7 bases in between. Germline CDR1 SGHDT, CDR2 YYEEEE. The CDR3 is 13 residues long. In nucleotides, the CDR3 is TGTGCCAGCAGCTTAGGGAGACAAGAGACCCAGTACTTC. Its translation is CASSLGRQETQYF.

V gene TRBV18 combines with J gene TRBJ1-3, with D uncertain. V was trimmed by 6 bases and J by 6 bases, leaving 12 bases between them. CDR1 is KGHSH and CDR2 is LQKENI in the germline V gene. The CDR3 runs 13 residues. The chain's CDR3 is CASSTSRSNTIYF. For the CDR3, the DNA is TGTGCCAGCTCGACGTCTCGATCAAACACCATATATTTT.

The chain carries TRBV5-4 and TRBJ2-5; no clear D gene. V shed 4 bases and J shed 5 bases, with 12 bases lying between them. The CDR3 length is 13 residues. The V gene's germline CDR1 is SGHNT and CDR2 YYREEE (reference sequence). DNA of the CDR3: TGTGCCAGCAGCCTGGTCGGTAAGGAGACCCAGTACTTC. It translates to CASSLVGKETQYF.

The chain is built from TRBV19 and TRBJ2-1; 7 nucleotides line up with TRBD2. The CDR3 is made up of 15 amino acids. Trimming removed 5 bases from V and 5 bases from J; junction bases left unmatched: 9. Germline loops: CDR1 LNHDA, CDR2 SQIVND (reference sequence). The CDR3 DNA is TGTGCCAGTAGTCAGACCAGCGGGGTGAACAATGAGCAGTTCTTC. Residues: CASSQTSGVNNEQFF.

This clone was observed a single time. The chain is built from TRBV7-9 and TRBJ2-1; a weak D match, TRBD2 (7 bases). Germline V lookup: CDR1 SEHNR, CDR2 FQNEAQ (reference sequence). The CDR3 sequence is 13 residues long. V gave up 0 bases and J gave up 9 bases, with 9 bases separating them. The CDR3 reads CASSLAGGGEQFF. CDR3 nucleotide sequence: TGTGCCAGCAGCTTAGCGGGAGGGGGTGAGCAGTTCTTC.

The chain has TRBV28 and TRBJ2-1, with 9 bases identical to TRBD2. Trimming cost V 10 bases and J 13 bases; bases outside gene matches: 20. The CDR3 is 15 residues long. CDR1 is MDHEN and CDR2 is SYDVKM in the germline V gene. CDR3 sequence (DNA): TGTGCCACCCTCAGAGGAGCGGGGGGCCTAAACTTTCAGTTCTTC. Protein sequence: CATLRGAGGLNFQFF.

V is TRBV2 and J is TRBJ2-5; possibly TRBD2 for D (5 bases). V dropped 3 bases and J dropped 9 bases, with 14 bases sitting between them. The CDR3 is made up of 13 amino acids. Germline V gene data show CDR1 as SNHLY and CDR2 as FYNNEI. Here the CDR3 reads CASSESGPGAQYF. DNA of the CDR3: TGTGCCAGCAGTGAGTCGGGCCCCGGGGCCCAGTACTTC.

The rearrangement joins TRBV11-2 to TRBJ2-1; TRBD2 aligns across 7 bases. Germline loops: CDR1 SGHAT, CDR2 FQNNGV. The CDR3 is made up of 15 amino acids. V dropped 4 bases and J dropped 2; count of bases not matched to a gene: 5. The CDR3 region has the DNA TGTGCCAGCAGCTCATCTAGCGGCCCCTACAATGAGCAGTTCTTC. Residues: CASSSSSGPYNEQFF.

The CDR3 DNA sequence: TGTGCCAGCATAATCTCAGACATCAACTATGGCTACACCTTC. Translating it yields CASIISDINYGYTF. The chain recombines TRBV6-1 with TRBJ1-2; D unclear. CDR3 length: 14 amino acids. Trimming cost V 7 bases and J 2 bases, with 14 bases left between them. Germline V lookup: CDR1 MNHNS, CDR2 SASEGT.

The chain carries TRBV7-2 and TRBJ2-5; D might be TRBD1 or TRBD2, each matching 7 bases. Looked up from germline, CDR1 is SGHTA and CDR2 is FQGNSA. The length of the CDR3 is 14 residues. V was cut by 5 bases and J by 3 bases, with 13 bases left in between. The CDR3 coding sequence is TGTGCCAGCAGCCCAGGGGGGGCCGAAGAGACCCAGTACTTC. This codes for CASSPGGAEETQYF. The whole variable domain, remainder taken from reference TRBV7-2 and TRBJ2-5, is GAGVSQSPSNKVTEKGKDVELRCDPISGHTALYWYRQSLGQGLEFLIYFQGNSAPDKSGLPSDRFSAERTGGSVSTLTIQRTQQEDSAVYLCASSPGGAEETQYFGPGTRLLVL.

The chain carries TRBV25-1 and TRBJ2-1; D uncertain. CDR1 and CDR2 from the germline V gene are MGHDK and SYGVNS. The ends were cut back, 7 bases at V and 8 bases at J, with 18 bases in the middle. The CDR3 totals 14 residues. CDR3 sequence reads: CASIPLNGRDEQFF. The CDR3 DNA sequence: TGTGCCAGCATTCCCCTTAACGGTCGCGATGAGCAGTTCTTC.

The chain carries TRBV10-3 and TRBJ2-7; D might be TRBD1 or TRBD2, each matching 6 bases. V was shortened by 0 bases and J by 5 bases, with 11 bases between the two germline ends. CDR1 and CDR2 (germline): ENHRY, SYGVKD. This CDR3 comprises 14 residues. The CDR3 region has the DNA TGTGCCATCAGTGAGTCTAGGGGGGTCAACGAGCAGTACTTC. Its protein is CAISESRGVNEQYF.

V is TRBV7-8 and J is TRBJ2-1, with D perhaps TRBD1 (5 bases). The CDR3 contains 15 residues. Trimming left V 5 bases short and J 0 bases short, with 11 bases between. Germline CDR1 SGHVS, CDR2 FQNEAQ. This CDR3 reads CASSKRQSSYNEQFF. CDR3 DNA sequence: TGTGCCAGCAGCAAACGACAGTCCTCCTACAATGAGCAGTTCTTC.

This rearrangement joins TRBV28 to TRBJ2-5, with 9 bases lining up with TRBD1. Germline lookup yields CDR1 MDHEN and CDR2 SYDVKM. The V and J ends lost 6 bases and 2 bases, in that order; junction bases with no gene match: 7. The CDR3 extends over 15 amino acids. In DNA form, the CDR3 reads TGTGCCAGCAGGGAAACAGGGGGCCAGCAAGAGACCCAGTACTTC. This translates into CASRETGGQQETQYF. Combining the CDR3 with reference TRBV28 and TRBJ2-5 gives the whole variable domain DVKVTQSSRYLVKRTGEKVFLECVQDMDHENMFWYRQDPGLGLRLIYFSYDVKMKEKGDIPEGYSVSREKKERFSLILESASTNQTSMYLCASRETGGQQETQYFGPGTRLLVL.

This chain uses TRBV28 with TRBJ1-5, with D maybe TRBD1 (5 bases). The length of the CDR3 is 12 residues. Trimming pared 5 bases from V and 6 bases from J, leaving 8 bases between. From germline, CDR1 is MDHEN and CDR2 SYDVKM. CDR3 nucleotide sequence: TGTGCCAGCAGTGGGGGACGTCAGCCCCAGCATTTT. This encodes CASSGGRQPQHF.

The rearrangement joins TRBV15 to TRBJ1-1; 7 nucleotides line up with TRBD1. Germline CDR1 reads LNHNV; CDR2 reads YYDKDF (reference sequence). This CDR3 comprises 14 residues. The trim removed 1 base at V and 12 bases at J, leaving 11 bases unmatched. CDR3 sequence (DNA): TGTGCCACCAGCAGAGCCAAGGGGGGACAGACGCCTTTCTTT. Translated, it gives CATSRAKGGQTPFF.

The rearrangement links TRBV11-2 to TRBJ2-1; TRBD1 or TRBD2 may be the D gene (5 bases each). Germline V gives CDR1 SGHAT, CDR2 FQNNGV. Trimming stripped 5 bases from V and 9 bases from J, with 11 bases between. This CDR3 has 12 residues. The CDR3 region has the DNA TGTGCCAGCAGCCAACTAGGGGCTGAGCAGTTCTTC. Residues: CASSQLGAEQFF.

This rearrangement joins TRBV19 to TRBJ1-5, with D uncertain. Germline CDR1 LNHDA, CDR2 SQIVND (reference sequence). V lost 3 bases and J lost 4, with 7 bases in between. This CDR3 comprises 13 residues. CDR3 in DNA: TGTGCCAGTAGTATCGAGGAAAATCAGCCCCAGCATTTT. Translating it yields CASSIEENQPQHF.

The rearrangement joins TRBV4-1 to TRBJ2-7, with 11 bases that match TRBD2. Germline CDR1 and CDR2: MGHRA and YSYEKL. There are 15 residues in the CDR3. After removal of 2 bases from V and 6 bases from J, the junction contained 6 bases not matched to a gene. CDR3 region: CASSQNPGTSGEQYF. The CDR3 region has the DNA TGCGCCAGCAGCCAAAACCCCGGGACTAGCGGCGAGCAGTACTTC.

The chain combines TRBV5-1 with TRBJ2-1; D remains unclear. Germline CDR1 is SGHRS and CDR2 is YFSETQ. This CDR3 is built from 14 residues. Trimming left V 0 bases short and J 5 bases short, with 9 bases between. CDR3 amino acids: CASSLAPYDNEQFF. CDR3 nucleotides: TGCGCCAGCAGCTTGGCACCCTACGACAATGAGCAGTTCTTC.

The rearrangement joins TRBV19 to TRBJ1-5; maybe TRBD1 (6 bases). Germline loops: CDR1 LNHDA, CDR2 SQIVND (reference sequence). This CDR3 comprises 16 residues. V was trimmed by 2 bases and J by 1 base, leaving 12 bases between them. For the CDR3, the DNA is TGTGCCAGTAGTATACAGGGGAAGACGAGCAATCAGCCCCAGCATTTT. As protein: CASSIQGKTSNQPQHF.

The J gene is TRBJ2-3, the V gene TRBV5-4; D not certain. V dropped 3 bases and J dropped 0 bases, with 8 bases sitting between them. Germline CDR1 is SGHNT and CDR2 is YYREEE (reference sequence). The CDR3 consists of 14 residues. The CDR3 nucleotides read TGTGCCAGCAGCTATGGGCCGAGCACAGATACGCAGTATTTT. Protein product: CASSYGPSTDTQYF. The full variable domain, its missing parts supplied by reference TRBV5-4 and TRBJ2-3, is ETGVTQSPTHLIKTRGQQVTLRCSSQSGHNTVSWYQQALGQGPQFIFQYYREEENGRGNFPPRFSGLQFPNYSSELNVNALELDDSALYLCASSYGPSTDTQYFGPGTRLTVL.

As to this clone: The sample carries other DNA sequences with the same CDR3. This chain links TRBV30 with TRBJ2-6; D is undetermined. Trimming stripped 1 base from V and 2 bases from J, with 9 bases between. The CDR3 has 15 amino acids. Looked up from germline, CDR1 is GTSNPN and CDR2 is SVGIG (reference sequence). The CDR3 DNA is TGTGCCTGGAGTGGGAGAAGGCCTGGGGCCAACGTCCTGACTTTC. This sequence encodes CAWSGRRPGANVLTF. Looking up the rest from reference TRBV30 and TRBJ2-6 gives the full variable domain: SQTIHQWPATLVQPVGSPLSLECTVEGTSNPNLYWYRQAAGRGLQLLFYSVGIGQISSEVPQNLSASRPQDRQFILSSKKLLLSDSGFYLCAWSGRRPGANVLTFGAGSRLTVL.

The rearrangement joins TRBV7-9 to TRBJ2-7, with D possibly being TRBD1 (5 bases). The V end lost 3 bases, the J end lost 5 bases, and 17 bases lay between the germline ends. CDR1 SEHNR and CDR2 FQNEAQ come from the germline V gene (reference sequence). This CDR3 contains 15 residues. The CDR3 protein is CASSLSRVAVDEQYF. The CDR3 region has the DNA TGTGCCAGCAGCTTGAGCAGGGTGGCAGTCGACGAGCAGTACTTC.